The clone carrying this TCR beta chain is a singleton in its sample. The data are from a study of cytomegalovirus exposure and HLA in healthy donors. The PCR had 60 Vbeta and 13 Jbeta primers. Libraries were prepared by immunoSEQ multiplex PCR; TCRdb keeps only in-frame clonotypes and omits some of them. The data show more than 95,000 clones, 74% seen once. Source material: PBMCs. This TCR derives from a woman aged 50 to 65 in good health and CMV-seropositive.

For the CDR3, the DNA is TGTGCCAGCAGCCAACCGACAGGGGAAGGGTATGGCTACACCTTC. It yields the protein CASSQPTGEGYGYTF. The chain employs TRBV4-2 and TRBJ1-2, with 8 bases identical to TRBD1. J was trimmed by 5 bases and V by 2 bases; bases with no gene match: 7. From germline, CDR1 is LGHNA and CDR2 YNFKEQ. The CDR3 is made up of 15 amino acids.